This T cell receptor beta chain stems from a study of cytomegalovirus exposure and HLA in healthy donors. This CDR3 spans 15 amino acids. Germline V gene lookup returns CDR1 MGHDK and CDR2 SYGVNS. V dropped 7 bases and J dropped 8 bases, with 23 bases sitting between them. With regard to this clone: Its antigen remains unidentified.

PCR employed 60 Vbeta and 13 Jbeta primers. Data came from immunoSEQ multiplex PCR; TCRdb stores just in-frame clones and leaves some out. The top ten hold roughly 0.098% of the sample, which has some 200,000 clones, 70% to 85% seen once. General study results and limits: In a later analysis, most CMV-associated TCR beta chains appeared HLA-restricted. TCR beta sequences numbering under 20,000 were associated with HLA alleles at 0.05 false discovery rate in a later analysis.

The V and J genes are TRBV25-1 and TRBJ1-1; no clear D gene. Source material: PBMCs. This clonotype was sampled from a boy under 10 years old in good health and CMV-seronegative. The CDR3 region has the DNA TGTGCCAGCACCTCCAGAGGACTGTTTTCCGGCGAAGCTTTCTTT. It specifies CASTSRGLFSGEAFF.